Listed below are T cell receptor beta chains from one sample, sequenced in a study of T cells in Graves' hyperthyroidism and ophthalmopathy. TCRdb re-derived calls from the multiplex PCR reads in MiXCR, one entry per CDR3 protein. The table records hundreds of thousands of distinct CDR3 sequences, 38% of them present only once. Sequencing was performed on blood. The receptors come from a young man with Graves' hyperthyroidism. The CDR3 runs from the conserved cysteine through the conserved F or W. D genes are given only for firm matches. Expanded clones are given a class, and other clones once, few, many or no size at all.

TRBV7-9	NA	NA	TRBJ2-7	CASQESGEQYF	TGTGCCAGTCAGGAGTCAGGGGAGCAGTACTTC
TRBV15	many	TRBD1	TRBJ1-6	CATSGGTNSPLHF	TGTGCCACCTCAGGGGGAACGAATTCACCCCTCCACTTT
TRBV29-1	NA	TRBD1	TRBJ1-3	CSVVQGAGNTIYF	TGCAGCGTCGTACAGGGGGCTGGAAACACCATATATTTT
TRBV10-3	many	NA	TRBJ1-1	CAIAPAQNTEAFF	TGTGCCATCGCGCCAGCCCAGAACACTGAAGCTTTCTTT
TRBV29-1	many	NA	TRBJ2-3	CSGEEGGTDTQYF	TGCAGCGGGGAGGAGGGAGGAACAGATACGCAGTATTTT
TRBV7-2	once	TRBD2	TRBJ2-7	CASSPRGIEQYF	TGTGCCAGCAGCCCGCGGGGGATAGAGCAGTACTTC
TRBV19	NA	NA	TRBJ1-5	CASSLIRDPLAGNQPQHF	TGTGCCAGTAGTTTGATCCGGGACCCGCTAGCCGGCAATCAGCCCCAGCATTTT
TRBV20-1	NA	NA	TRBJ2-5	CSARKGTETQYF	TGCAGTGCTAGAAAAGGGACAGAGACCCAGTACTTC
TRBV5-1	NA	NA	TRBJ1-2	CASSQTSGRGGGYTF	TGCGCCAGCAGCCAGACTTCGGGCCGTGGGGGTGGCTACACCTTC
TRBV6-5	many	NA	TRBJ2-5	CASSYGGQETQYF	TGTGCCAGCAGTTACGGGGGTCAAGAGACCCAGTACTTC
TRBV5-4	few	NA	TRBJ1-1	CASSSTGGGRTEAFF	TGTGCCAGCAGCTCCACCGGCGGTGGGCGCACTGAAGCTTTCTTT
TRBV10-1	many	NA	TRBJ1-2	CASSLPNYTF	TGCGCCAGCAGCCTCCCCAACTACACCTTC
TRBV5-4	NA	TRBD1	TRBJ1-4	CASSKDRGDQKLFF	TGTGCCAGCAGCAAGGACAGGGGAGATCAAAAACTGTTTTTT
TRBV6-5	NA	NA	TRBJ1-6	CASSYLNYSPLHF	TGTGCCAGCAGTTACCTAAATTATTCACCCCTCCACTTT
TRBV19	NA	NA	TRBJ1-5	CASRTDGFNQPQHF	TGTGCCAGTAGAACGGACGGTTTTAATCAGCCCCAGCATTTT
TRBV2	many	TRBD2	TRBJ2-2	CASSVAGGETGELFF	TGTGCCAGCAGTGTGGCGGGAGGTGAAACCGGGGAGCTGTTTTTT
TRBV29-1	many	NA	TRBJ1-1	CSVDFTGQSTEAFF	TGCAGCGTTGACTTTACAGGGCAGAGCACTGAAGCTTTCTTT
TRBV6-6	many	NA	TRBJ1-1	CASRGVGMNTEAFF	TGTGCCAGCAGGGGGGTAGGGATGAACACTGAAGCTTTCTTT
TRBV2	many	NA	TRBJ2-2	CASSDLTTNTGELFF	TGTGCCAGCAGTGATTTGACAACGAACACCGGGGAGCTGTTTTTT
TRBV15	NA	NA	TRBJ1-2	CATSRGGPYGYTF	TGTGCCACCAGCCGCGGAGGACCCTATGGCTACACCTTC
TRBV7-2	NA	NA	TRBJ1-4	CASSLGLAGTEKLFF	TGTGCCAGCAGCTTAGGACTCGCGGGGACTGAAAAACTGTTTTTT
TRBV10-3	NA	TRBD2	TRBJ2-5	CAISESYGTSLETQYF	TGTGCCATCAGTGAGTCGTACGGGACTAGTCTAGAGACCCAGTACTTC
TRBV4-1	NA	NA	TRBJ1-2	CASSQDTGLGYGYTF	TGCGCCAGCAGCCAAGATACAGGACTCGGGTATGGCTACACCTTC
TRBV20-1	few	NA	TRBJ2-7	CSARSYSGPVGYEQYF	TGCAGTGCTAGATCCTACTCGGGACCCGTCGGTTACGAGCAGTACTTC
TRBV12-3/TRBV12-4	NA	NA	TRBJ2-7	CASSIKSIFGNPGNEQYF	TGTGCCAGCAGTATTAAAAGCATCTTCGGGAACCCCGGGAACGAGCAGTACTTC
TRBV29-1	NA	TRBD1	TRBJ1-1	CSVGGGQGDGNTEAFF	TGCAGCGTTGGCGGCGGACAGGGGGACGGGAACACTGAAGCTTTCTTT
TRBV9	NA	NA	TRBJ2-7	CASTWGDPSYEQYF	TGTGCCAGCACCTGGGGGGACCCCTCCTACGAGCAGTACTTC
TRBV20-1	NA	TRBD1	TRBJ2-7	CSASRTGGSYEQYF	TGCAGTGCTAGCAGGACAGGGGGTTCCTACGAGCAGTACTTC
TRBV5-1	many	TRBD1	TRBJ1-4	CASSYGQETTNEKLFF	TGCGCCAGCAGTTACGGACAGGAAACAACTAATGAAAAACTGTTTTTT
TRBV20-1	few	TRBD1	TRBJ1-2	CSASPAQGGYGYTF	TGCAGTGCTAGCCCCGCTCAGGGGGGGTATGGCTACACCTTC
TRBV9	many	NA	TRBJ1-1	CASSRNSQGTEAFF	TGTGCCAGCAGCCGCAATTCTCAGGGCACTGAAGCTTTCTTT
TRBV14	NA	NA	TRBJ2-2	CASSQDIVGELFF	TGTGCCAGCAGCCAAGATATTGTCGGGGAGCTGTTTTTT
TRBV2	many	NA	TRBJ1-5	CASRGEGNQPQHF	TGTGCCAGCAGGGGTGAAGGCAATCAGCCCCAGCATTTT
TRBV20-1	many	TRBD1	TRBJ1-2	CSASSGGNGYTF	TGCAGTGCTAGTTCAGGGGGGAATGGCTACACCTTC
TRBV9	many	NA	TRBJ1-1	CASSVGRDTEAFF	TGTGCCAGCAGCGTAGGCAGGGACACTGAAGCTTTCTTT
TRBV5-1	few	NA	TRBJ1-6	CASSFFDATDNSPLHF	TGCGCCAGCAGCTTTTTCGATGCTACCGATAATTCACCCCTCCACTTT
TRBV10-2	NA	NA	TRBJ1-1	CASRRIGNTEAFF	TGCGCCAGCAGGCGAATAGGGAACACTGAAGCTTTCTTT
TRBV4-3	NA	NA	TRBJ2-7	CASSQEWDALSYEQYF	TGCGCCAGCAGCCAAGAGTGGGACGCCCTCTCCTACGAGCAGTACTTC
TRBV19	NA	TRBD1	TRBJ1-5	CASRQGEYSNQPQHF	TGTGCCAGTAGACAGGGGGAATATAGCAATCAGCCCCAGCATTTT
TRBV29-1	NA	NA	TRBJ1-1	CSVGEARAFF	TGCAGCGTGGGGGAGGCTCGAGCTTTCTTT
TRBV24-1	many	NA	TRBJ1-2	CATSDRIEGGYTF	TGTGCCACCAGTGACCGGATCGAAGGTGGCTACACCTTC
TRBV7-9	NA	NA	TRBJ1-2	CASSPLEGTANYGYTF	TGTGCCAGCAGCCCGCTGGAGGGCACAGCTAACTATGGCTACACCTTC
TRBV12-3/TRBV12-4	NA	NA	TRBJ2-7	CASRLVVTLYEQYF	TGTGCCAGCAGGTTAGTTGTGACTCTCTACGAGCAGTACTTC
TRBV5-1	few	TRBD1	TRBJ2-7	CASSSGQGNGEQYF	TGCGCCAGCAGCTCGGGACAGGGCAACGGCGAGCAGTACTTC
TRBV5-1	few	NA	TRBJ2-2	CASSVEPSTGELFF	TGCGCCAGCAGCGTAGAACCGAGCACCGGGGAGCTGTTTTTT
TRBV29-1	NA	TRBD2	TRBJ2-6	CSVVAGGGGANVLTF	TGCAGCGTCGTCGCGGGGGGAGGTGGGGCCAACGTCCTGACTTTC
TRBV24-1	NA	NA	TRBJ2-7	CASSWLAGGAGEQYF	TGTGCCAGCAGTTGGCTAGCAGGAGGGGCCGGGGAGCAGTACTTC
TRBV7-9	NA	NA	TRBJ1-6	CASTPGSPYNSPLHF	TGTGCCAGCACCCCCGGCAGCCCCTATAATTCACCCCTCCACTTT
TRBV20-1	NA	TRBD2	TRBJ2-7	CSAILAGEYF	TGCAGTGCCATACTAGCGGGGGAGTACTTC
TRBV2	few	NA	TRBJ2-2	CASSFLADNTGELFF	TGTGCCAGCAGTTTCTTGGCGGACAACACCGGGGAGCTGTTTTTT